This TCR beta chain was retrieved from a study of CD8+ T cells in alopecia areata (dated by TCRdb to the late 2010s). In terms of the full investigation: Treated patients were enrolled in an open-label pilot trial of oral tofacitinib at 5 to 10 mg twice daily for moderate-to-severe alopecia areata. RNA was extracted with the PAXgene miRNA kit for fixed scalp, the miRNeasy kit for PBMCs, and the RNeasy kit for mouse skin. For the treated patients, the SALT score, which quantifies what percentage of scalp surface area is affected, served as the measure of disease severity. Scalp clonality was compared among normal scalp (n=4), patchy alopecia areata scalp (n=8), and alopecia totalis/universalis scalp (n=8). Biopsies were taken from tofacitinib-treated patients at baseline and at 4 and 24 weeks of treatment, and a later scalp biopsy was taken in several of the tofacitinib-treated patients. In both human patients and the C3H/HeJ mouse model, the study applied high-throughput TCRbeta sequencing to look at T cell clonal expansion in alopecia areata. Patients received tofacitinib for 6 to 18 months and were then followed off drug for 6 months to check for delayed response and recurrence. In humans, TCRbeta sequencing was performed on scalp tissue and on sorted CD4+ and CD8+ peripheral blood T cells from healthy controls and from patients with patchy or totalis/universalis alopecia areata. TCRbeta CDR3 regions were amplified by immunoSEQ multiplex PCR with 35 Vbeta forward and 13 Jbeta reverse primers. Broader findings and caveats from the paper: Scalp TCR repertoire analysis is complicated because resident alphabeta T cells in normal human skin are also sequenced, whereas mouse skin is dominated by gammadelta T cells. Many expanded lesional clones persisted in scalp and blood during tofacitinib treatment, which may partly explain relapse after stopping treatment. Because the treated cohort was small and included a single nonresponder, larger studies are needed to assess links between baseline CD8+ expansion and response. Scalp clonality and the number of expanded CD8+ clones among the top 100 scalp clones were significantly decreased by tofacitinib. Lesional scalp, especially in alopecia totalis/universalis, showed higher clonality and more expanded CD8+ clones than normal scalp, suggesting antigenic drive. Compared with mice, TCR sequences shared between patients were less clear, possibly partly because of HLA diversity across the patient population.

On this clone: What antigen it recognizes has not been identified. Per-nucleotide qualities are absent, and no much larger clonotype sits a single base away.

Sequences LNHDA (CDR1) and SQIVND (CDR2) are obtained from the germline V gene (reference sequence). The CDR3 runs 14 amino acids, cysteine and phenylalanine included. The read is trimmed to its CDR3 DNA, 42 bases read in frame from base 1. Library preparation used the immunoSEQ multiplex PCR assay. RNA was extracted from all samples and reverse transcribed into cDNA as template for TCR sequencing. First-strand cDNA was synthesized with SuperScript III using a 2:1 mix of oligo-dT and random hexamers. Amplification bias was assessed with a synthetic immune receptor repertoire, and residual bias was removed computationally. In the original analysis: Raw reads were preprocessed to remove errors, and CDR3 was defined by IMGT conventions from the conserved cysteine to phenylalanine. To get clonality, Shannon entropy was normalized by log2 of the number of productive unique TCRs and the result was subtracted from 1. Whether scalp clones were CD4 or CD8 was inferred by matching scalp TCRbeta sequences against CD4 and CD8 repertoires sorted from blood. The source is immuneACCESS, and TCRdb retained only in-frame sequences with V and J called. Part of the clones is not carried over; for the studies checked, unresolved V genes explain less than half of this, and the remainder is unexplained. V and J calls and clone size come straight from that table; D and trimming were deduced from the DNA. The sample yields thousands of clones; roughly 70% were counted once. The ten largest make up 16% of the sample.

Read against the paper, the sample's time point label means: four to five weeks on oral tofacitinib. Sample treatment or condition, as interpreted from the label and publication: oral pan-JAK inhibitor, 5-10 mg twice daily. Lesional scalp punch biopsies and peripheral blood were obtained from alopecia areata patients. Scalp biopsies from humans were placed right away in PAXgene tissue containers for fixation. Material: skin, obtained at week 4, from a patient treated with tofacitinib. This clonotype originated in a human donor with alopecia areata. The rearranged chain carries TRBV19 and TRBJ2-5; the D gene cannot be named for sure. The DNA matches TRBJ2-7 better at its end, which makes the J call doubtful. This receptor carries the CDR3 CASSIRDQIYEQYF. In nucleotides, the sequence is TGTGCCAGTAGTATTCGAGACCAGATCTACGAGCAGTACTTC.